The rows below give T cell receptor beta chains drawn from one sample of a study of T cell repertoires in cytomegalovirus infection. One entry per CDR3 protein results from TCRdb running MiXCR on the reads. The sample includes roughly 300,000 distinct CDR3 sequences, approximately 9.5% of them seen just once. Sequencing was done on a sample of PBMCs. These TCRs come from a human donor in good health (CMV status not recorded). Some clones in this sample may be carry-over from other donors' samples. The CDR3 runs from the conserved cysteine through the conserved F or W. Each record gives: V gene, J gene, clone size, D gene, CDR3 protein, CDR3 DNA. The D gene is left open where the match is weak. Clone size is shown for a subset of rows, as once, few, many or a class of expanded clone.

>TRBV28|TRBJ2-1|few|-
CASSWVDRRVAINNEQFF
TGTGCCAGCAGTTGGGTAGACAGGAGGGTAGCGATAAACAATGAGCAGTTCTTC
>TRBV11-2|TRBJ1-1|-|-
CASSSHAPSSEAFF
TGTGCCAGCAGCTCCCATGCCCCTTCCTCTGAAGCTTTCTTT
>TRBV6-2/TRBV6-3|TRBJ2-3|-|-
CASSSGNTQYF
TGTGCCAGCAGTTCAGGGAATACGCAGTATTTT
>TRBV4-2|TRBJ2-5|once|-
CASSQASNVETQYF
TGTGCCAGCAGCCAAGCATCTAATGTGGAGACCCAGTACTTC
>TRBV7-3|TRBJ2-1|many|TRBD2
CASSLQRGHNEQFF
TGTGCCAGCAGCTTACAGCGGGGGCACAATGAGCAGTTCTTC
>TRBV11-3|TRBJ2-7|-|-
CASSTGDGVGEQYF
TGTGCCAGCAGCACTGGGGATGGGGTGGGCGAGCAGTACTTC
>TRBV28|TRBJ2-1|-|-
CASSLYGNPSNEQFF
TGTGCCAGCAGTTTATACGGGAACCCGTCCAATGAGCAGTTCTTC
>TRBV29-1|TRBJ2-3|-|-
CLTGSIDTQYF
TGCTTGACCGGGAGTATCGATACGCAGTATTTT
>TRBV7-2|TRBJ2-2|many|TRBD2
CASSARGAGELFF
TGTGCCAGCAGCGCCCGGGGGGCCGGGGAGCTGTTTTTT
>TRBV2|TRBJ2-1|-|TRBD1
CASMDRGVYNEQFF
TGTGCCAGCATGGACAGGGGCGTATACAATGAGCAGTTCTTC
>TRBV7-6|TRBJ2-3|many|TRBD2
CASSLGTSSADTQYF
TGTGCCAGCAGCTTAGGGACTAGTTCGGCAGATACGCAGTATTTT
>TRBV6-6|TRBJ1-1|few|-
CASSDRGGVTEAFF
TGTGCCAGCAGTGATCGGGGGGGGGTTACTGAAGCTTTCTTT
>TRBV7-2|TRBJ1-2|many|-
CASSLATGNGYTF
TGTGCCAGCAGCTTAGCGACAGGAAATGGCTACACCTTC
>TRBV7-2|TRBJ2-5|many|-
CASSLAGGLRGVKETQYF
TGTGCCAGCAGCTTAGCGGGGGGCCTACGGGGGGTGAAAGAGACCCAGTACTTC
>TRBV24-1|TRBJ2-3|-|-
CATSGFYKDTQYF
TGTGCCACCAGTGGTTTCTATAAAGATACGCAGTATTTT
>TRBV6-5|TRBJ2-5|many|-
CASSYYGGGFDQYF
TGTGCCAGCAGTTACTACGGCGGAGGTTTCGACCAGTACTTC
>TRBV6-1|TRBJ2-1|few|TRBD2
CASSLAGENGWFF
TGTGCCAGCTCGCTAGCGGGAGAGAACGGTTGGTTCTTC